This TCR beta chain was identified during a study of T cell repertoires in cytomegalovirus infection. Study in general: Well-studied HLA-B-restricted CMV epitopes were used in the study alongside recently identified HLA-C-restricted ones. Study-level findings and limits: The ex vivo response was dominated by HLA-C-restricted CMV-specific TCR beta clonotypes. CMV carriers having the relevant HLA were flagged by cumulative public TCR beta family frequency.

Regarding this clonotype: The antigen remains unidentified.

The CDR3 length is 14 residues. Germline trimming cut 1 base from V and 5 bases from J; bases unmatched to any gene: 3. Germline-derived CDR1 and CDR2 are DFQATT and SNEGSKA (reference sequence). Each CDR3 protein is one row after TCRdb ran MiXCR on the reads. Of under 350,000 distinct CDR3 sequences listed, under 25% are singletons. This TCR came from a human donor in good health (CMV status not recorded). Some clones in this sample may be carry-over from other donors' samples. The V and J genes are TRBV20-1 and TRBJ2-3; the match to TRBD2 covers 10 bases. The sample consisted of cultured PBMCs, taken from culture after CMV antigen stimulation. The CDR3 coding sequence is TGCAGTGCTAGAGTCCTAGCGGGAGAAGATACGCAGTATTTT. Protein product: CSARVLAGEDTQYF.